Shown below are 22 T cell receptor beta chains from a single sample sequenced in a study of regulatory T cells in long-lasting Graves disease. Sample time point: newly diagnosed GD, antithyroid drugs for less than 3 months. RNA from PBMCs was the source of the TCR library. HTBI primers from iRepertoire and Arm-PCR of CDR3 regions yielded the TCR beta libraries. TCRdb analysed the multiplex PCR reads with MiXCR anew, one entry per CDR3 protein. This table holds 510,000 or so distinct CDR3 sequences, around 11% found once. The data were also submitted as part of a second study, on T cells in Graves' hyperthyroidism and ophthalmopathy.

This specimen consisted of peripheral blood mononuclear cells (PBMCs), obtained at new diagnosis, from a patient treated with antithyroid drugs. The receptors were sampled from a woman in her twenties or thirties with Graves disease.

A few counts support this clonotype. The V gene is TRBV20-1, the J gene TRBJ1-1; 9 bases are a match to TRBD1. With V trimmed by 4 bases and J by 3 bases, 3 bases remained unmatched. This CDR3 spans 13 amino acids. Germline V gene lookup returns CDR1 DFQATT and CDR2 SNEGSKA (reference sequence). CDR3: CSATGDRDTEAFF. CDR3 DNA sequence: TGCAGTGCTACGGGGGACAGGGACACTGAAGCTTTCTTT.

With respect to this clonotype: One base away lies a much larger clone, so this may be a sequencing read error. This chain links TRBV2 with TRBJ1-3; D is ambiguous. This CDR3 is 15 amino acids long. Per the germline V gene, CDR1 is SNHLY and CDR2 is FYNNEI. CDR3: CASSVGRASGNAIYF. CDR3 DNA: TGTGCCAGCAGTGTGGGGAGGGCATCTGGAAACGCCATATATTTT.

The chain carries TRBV20-1 and TRBJ1-1; 7 bases are shared with TRBD1. Germline CDR1 DFQATT, CDR2 SNEGSKA (reference sequence). This CDR3 contains 19 residues. Losses at the gene ends were 5 bases for V and 3 bases for J; bases not matched to a gene: 24. The DNA of the CDR3 is TGCAGTGCTTCGACCCTCCCTGACAGGGAGGTTTTCGCGTACACTGAAGCTTTCTTT. It translates to CSASTLPDREVFAYTEAFF.

This sequence joins TRBV19 and TRBJ1-2, with a weak D call TRBD1 (6 bases). Per germline, CDR1 LNHDA and CDR2 SQIVND (reference sequence). The ends were cut back, 3 bases at V and 1 base at J, with 12 bases in the middle. CDR3 length: 15 residues. CDR3 residues: CASSIGTPINYGYTF. The CDR3, as DNA: TGTGCCAGTAGTATTGGGACACCTATTAACTATGGCTACACCTTC. The full variable domain, in which reference TRBV19 and TRBJ1-2 provide the parts outside the CDR3, is DGGITQSPKYLFRKEGQNVTLSCEQNLNHDAMYWYRQDPGQGLRLIYYSQIVNDFQKGDIAEGYSVSREKKESFPLTVTSAQKNPTAFYLCASSIGTPINYGYTFGSGTRLTVV.

This clonotype was observed at least ten times. The chain recombines TRBV9 with TRBJ2-7; TRBD1 is a possible D gene (5 bases). Germline CDR1 reads SGDLS; CDR2 reads YYNGEE. Trimming cost V 1 base and J 3 bases, with 11 bases left between them. This CDR3 is 14 amino acids long. This CDR3 is CASSVQGHRYEQYF. The CDR3 DNA is TGTGCCAGCAGCGTACAGGGTCATCGCTACGAGCAGTACTTC.

This clonotype was counted ten times or more. The chain employs TRBV29-1 and TRBJ2-3; the match to TRBD2 covers 11 bases. Per the germline V gene, CDR1 is SQVTM and CDR2 is ANQGSEA. The V and J ends lost 0 bases and 0 bases, in that order; junction bases with no gene match: 11. The CDR3 has 19 amino acids. The CDR3: CSVEDARTSGFSSTDTQYF. In DNA, the CDR3 is TGCAGCGTTGAAGACGCGCGGACTAGCGGGTTTTCTAGCACAGATACGCAGTATTTT.

This clonotype has at least ten counts. V gene TRBV3-1 combines with J gene TRBJ2-7; D uncertain. Germline V CDR1 and CDR2: LGHDT, YNNKEL (reference sequence). V was pared by 3 bases and J by 6 bases, with 15 bases between. The CDR3 covers 14 residues. The CDR3 nucleotides are TGTGCCAGCAGCCAGGAATCAAACACGGGCGAGCAGTACTTC. Translated: CASSQESNTGEQYF.

In this sample, this clonotype turned up a few times. This chain joins TRBV29-1 and TRBJ2-7; D may correspond to TRBD1 or TRBD2 (6 bases each). Trimming removed 6 bases from V and 5 bases from J, with 17 bases in between. The V gene's germline CDR1 is SQVTM and CDR2 ANQGSEA. There are 13 residues in the CDR3. Here the CDR3 reads CSVSGAGWNEQYF. CDR3 nucleotides: TGCAGCGTCTCGGGGGCAGGGTGGAACGAGCAGTACTTC.

This clonotype was seen at least ten times. The V gene is TRBV28, the J gene TRBJ1-3; no reliable D call. Trimming removed 8 bases from V and 0 bases from J, with 14 bases in between. Germline loops: CDR1 MDHEN, CDR2 SYDVKM. The CDR3 is made up of 15 amino acids. CDR3 sequence (DNA): TGTGCCAGCCTCCGGCGGCCCGCCTCTGGAAACACCATATATTTT. Its protein product is CASLRRPASGNTIYF.

The sample holds a few counts of this clonotype. This chain connects TRBV15 to TRBJ2-4, with D perhaps given as TRBD1 or TRBD2 (5 bases each). Germline V gene lookup returns CDR1 LNHNV and CDR2 YYDKDF (reference sequence). This CDR3 region has 17 residues. V was pared by 0 bases and J by 0 bases, with 12 bases between. CDR3 loop: CATSRDWGFLAKNIQYF. The CDR3 DNA follows: TGTGCCACCAGCAGAGATTGGGGGTTTCTAGCCAAAAACATTCAGTACTTC.

This clonotype was seen ten or more times. This sequence joins TRBV28 and TRBJ1-2; D is perhaps TRBD1 (5 bases). Per the germline V gene, CDR1 is MDHEN and CDR2 is SYDVKM. V dropped 10 bases and J dropped 5 bases, with 20 bases sitting between them. The CDR3 loop spans 14 amino acids. This chain's CDR3 is CATGDRQHLYGYTF. DNA for the CDR3: TGTGCCACGGGGGATAGACAGCACTTATATGGCTACACCTTC.

The chain carries TRBV7-3 and TRBJ2-3; 14 bases align to TRBD2. The CDR3 length is 17 residues. The trim removed 6 bases at V and 2 bases at J, leaving 7 bases unmatched. The germline gives CDR1 SGHTA, CDR2 FQGTGA. DNA for the CDR3: TGTGCCAGCAGAGCGGGACTAGCGGGAGCCGCCACAGATACGCAGTATTTT. Translated: CASRAGLAGAATDTQYF.

Many counts were recorded for this clonotype. The genes are TRBV6-2 or TRBV6-3 and TRBJ2-2; weak D call: TRBD2 (5 bases). Looked up from germline, CDR1 is MNHEY and CDR2 is SVGEGT. V was clipped by 2 bases and J by 0 bases, with 13 bases between them. CDR3 length: 17 amino acids. CDR3 nucleotides: TGTGCCAGCAGTTACCTTTTCGCGGGCCCGAACACCGGGGAGCTGTTTTTT. It codes for CASSYLFAGPNTGELFF.

This clonotype was seen repeatedly, ten times or more. The chain is built from TRBV6-1 and TRBJ2-7, with D uncertain. This CDR3 has 11 amino acids. CDR1 is MNHNS, CDR2 SASEGT, per germline. Trimming left V 6 bases short and J 2 bases short, with 5 bases between. The DNA for the CDR3 is TGTGCCAGCAGCCAGACCTACGAGCAGTACTTC. As protein: CASSQTYEQYF.

This clonotype came up many times. CDR3 region: CASSFGLVKKETQYF. The CDR3 nucleotides read TGTGCCAGCAGCTTCGGACTAGTAAAGAAAGAGACCCAGTACTTC. The chain recombines TRBV14 with TRBJ2-5; 7 positions agree with TRBD2. The germline CDR1 and CDR2 sequences are SGHDN and FVKESK. The CDR3 is made up of 15 amino acids. The J segment lost 3 bases and the V segment lost 5 bases, leaving 9 bases of the junction unmatched.

This clonotype has at least ten counts. The CDR3 nucleotides are TGTGCCAGCAATACAGGGACCCGTGCGGCCCAGTACTTC. Translation gives CASNTGTRAAQYF. The genes are TRBV2 and TRBJ2-5; D possibly corresponds to TRBD1 (6 bases). Per germline, CDR1 SNHLY and CDR2 FYNNEI. With 7 bases removed from V and 9 bases from J, the gap between germline ends came to 18 bases. The CDR3 runs 13 residues. Filled out from reference TRBV2 and TRBJ2-5, the complete variable domain reads EPEVTQTPSHQVTQMGQEVILRCVPISNHLYFYWYRQILGQKVEFLVSFYNNEISEKSEIFDDQFSVERPDGSNFTLKIRSTKLEDSAMYFCASNTGTRAAQYFGPGTRLLVL.

This clonotype has ten or more counts. The chain is built from TRBV28 and TRBJ2-7, with no clear D. CDR1 and CDR2 (germline): MDHEN, SYDVKM. This CDR3 spans 16 amino acids. Trimming cost V 3 bases and J 4 bases, with 19 bases left between them. CDR3 sequence (DNA): TGTGCCAGCAGTTTGAATTTGGGGTGGGATGTATACGAGCAGTACTTC. Residues: CASSLNLGWDVYEQYF.

This clonotype came up many times. This chain links TRBV30 with TRBJ1-2, with a tentative D call TRBD1 (5 bases). There are 11 residues in the CDR3. The germline V gene encodes CDR1 GTSNPN and CDR2 SVGIG (reference sequence). The V end lost 4 bases, the J end lost 10 bases, and 13 bases lay between the germline ends. This chain's CDR3 is CAWTRRGVYTF. CDR3 DNA: TGTGCCTGGACCCGGAGGGGAGTCTACACCTTC.

This clonotype was found a few times. A read error may explain this, as a much larger clone is one base away. Because the CDR3 is missing its conserved closing phenylalanine or tryptophan, this is likely a read error. This chain connects TRBV30 to TRBJ1-1; possibly TRBD1 for D (5 bases). V was shortened by 2 bases and J by 6 bases, with 16 bases between the two germline ends. This CDR3 region has 14 residues. CDR1 and CDR2 (germline): GTSNPN, SVGIG (reference sequence). Written as DNA, the CDR3 is TGTGCCTGGAGTTCTCCCGGTAGGGGCGCTGAAGCTTTCTCT. It codes for CAWSSPGRGAEAFS.

The V call is TRBV7-9, the J call TRBJ2-5; 8 bases match TRBD1. The CDR3 extends over 16 amino acids. V lost 2 bases, J lost 4 bases, and 9 bases stayed unmatched. Germline CDR1 and CDR2: SEHNR and FQNEAQ (reference sequence). The CDR3 bases are TGTGCCAGCAGCTTATTCGGGGCAGGGGGCTTAGAGACCCAGTACTTC. This sequence encodes CASSLFGAGGLETQYF. The variable domain in full, completed from reference TRBV7-9 and TRBJ2-5, reads DTGVSQNPRHKITKRGQNVTFRCDPISEHNRLYWYRQTLGQGPEFLTYFQNEAQLEKSRLLSDRFSAERPKGSFSTLEIQRTEQGDSAMYLCASSLFGAGGLETQYFGPGTRLLVL.

Note on this clonotype: It may be a read error: a sequence one base away is much more abundant. The chain combines TRBV19 with TRBJ1-5; D ambiguous. The CDR3 runs to 13 residues. Germline V CDR1 and CDR2: LNHDA, SQIVND (reference sequence). CDR3 amino acids: CACSITDGQPQHF. For the CDR3, the DNA is TGTGCCTGTAGTATTACGGATGGACAGCCCCAGCATTTT.

This clonotype was found a few times. The chain recombines TRBV5-1 with TRBJ1-4; D not certain. This CDR3 comprises 14 residues. The V gene's germline CDR1 is SGHRS and CDR2 YFSETQ. Trimming stripped 6 bases from V and 5 bases from J, with 14 bases between. The CDR3 DNA sequence: TGCGCCAGCATGCAACAGCCTGAGAATGAAAAACTGTTTTTT. This gives the protein CASMQQPENEKLFF.